These 8 T cell receptor beta chains came from one sample sequenced in a study of T-cell memory formation after mild COVID-19. In TCRdb, the 5' RACE reads were re-called with MiXCR into one record per CDR3 protein. The sample consists of 350,000 to 550,000 distinct CDR3 sequences, roughly 17% of them appearing once. Sequencing used PBMCs or a T cell subset sorted from them (not recorded which). The source of these receptors is a man between 18 and 35 years old who had mild COVID-19 (a few samples of this study predate the infection). Cell type and time point are not known.

The rearrangement joins TRBV27 to TRBJ2-3; weak D call: TRBD1 (6 bases). The CDR3 spans 15 residues. Germline V gene lookup returns CDR1 MNHEY and CDR2 SMNVEV (reference sequence). Trimming left V 7 bases short and J 0 bases short, with 14 bases between. CDR3 in DNA: TGTGCCAGCAACGACCGGACAGCTAGCACAGATACGCAGTATTTT. It codes for CASNDRTASTDTQYF.

This chain connects TRBV5-1 to TRBJ2-3, with TRBD2 matching 7 bases. This CDR3 comprises 15 residues. The V segment lost 5 bases and the J segment 0 bases; nucleotides outside the gene matches: 6. Looked up from germline, CDR1 is SGHRS and CDR2 is YFSETQ. Here the CDR3 reads CASRTLAVSTDTQYF. The CDR3 region has the DNA TGCGCCAGCAGAACTCTAGCGGTTAGCACAGATACGCAGTATTTT.

V and J are TRBV25-1 and TRBJ2-3, with unresolved D. Trimming left V 3 bases short and J 1 base short, with 8 bases between. The CDR3 consists of 14 residues. Germline loops: CDR1 MGHDK, CDR2 SYGVNS. Here the CDR3 reads CASSELPRTDTQYF. In nucleotides, the CDR3 is TGTGCCAGCAGTGAGCTTCCTCGCACAGATACGCAGTATTTT.

This clonotype was seen repeatedly, ten times or more. The chain is built from TRBV28 and TRBJ2-1, with D tentatively TRBD1 or TRBD2 (5 bases each). The CDR3 is 13 amino acids. The germline gives CDR1 MDHEN, CDR2 SYDVKM. Deletions cut 6 bases from V and 7 bases from J, with 13 bases between. CDR3 DNA sequence: TGTGCCAGCAGCGTAGTTTGGGGGAATGAGCAGTTCTTC. Translation gives CASSVVWGNEQFF.

The gene calls are TRBV28 and TRBJ1-4; D unclear. The ends were cut back, 5 bases at V and 8 bases at J, with 9 bases in the middle. CDR3 size: 12 residues. The germline V gene encodes CDR1 MDHEN and CDR2 SYDVKM. The CDR3 nucleotides are TGTGCCAGCAGTATGGTTGGGGAAAAACTGTTTTTT. Its translation: CASSMVGEKLFF.

This clonotype was seen at least ten times. V usage is TRBV12-3 or TRBV12-4 and J usage is TRBJ1-3; unclear D gene. The CDR3 is 14 residues long. Trimming took 2 bases from V and 3 from J, leaving 8 bases between them. The CDR3 nucleotides read TGTGCCAGCAGTTTATTGGGCAATGGAAACACCATATATTTT. It codes for CASSLLGNGNTIYF.

This chain connects TRBV6-2 or TRBV6-3 to TRBJ2-5; the D call may be TRBD1 or TRBD2 (5 bases each). CDR1 and CDR2 (germline): MNHEY, SVGEGT. Deletions cut 2 bases from V and 11 bases from J, with 9 bases between. CDR3 length: 11 residues. In DNA, the CDR3 is TGTGCCAGCAGTTACGACGGGACGCAGTACTTC. Translation: CASSYDGTQYF.

This rearrangement joins TRBV19 to TRBJ2-5, with D possibly being TRBD2 (5 bases). CDR3 length: 14 residues. The V gene lost 1 base and the J gene lost 4 bases, with 10 bases spanning the gap. The germline CDR1 and CDR2 sequences are LNHDA and SQIVND (reference sequence). CDR3 residues: CASSIGGGGETQYF. DNA for the CDR3: TGTGCCAGTAGTATAGGAGGAGGCGGAGAGACCCAGTACTTC.